The rows below give T cell receptor beta chains drawn from one sample of a study of shared clonotypes between healthy human individuals. TCRdb keeps only in-frame clones here, not all; method: immunoSEQ multiplex PCR. Of millions of clones in the sample, approximately 94% were seen once. The sample taken for sequencing was naive CD8+ T cells from PBMCs. All receptors come from a young man in good health. Some clones in this sample may be carry-over from other donors' samples. The CDR3 runs from the conserved cysteine through the conserved F or W. Fields, in order: CDR3 length, J gene, V gene, CDR3 protein.

CDR3 length: 14; J gene: TRBJ1-1; V gene: TRBV27; CDR3 protein: CASSFDRGRTEAFF
CDR3 length: 12; J gene: TRBJ1-5; V gene: TRBV27; CDR3 protein: CASGGATQPQHF
CDR3 length: 15; J gene: TRBJ2-7; V gene: TRBV5-5; CDR3 protein: CASSIADRGHYEQYF
CDR3 length: 16; J gene: TRBJ2-5; V gene: TRBV28; CDR3 protein: CASTPGLAGVRETQYF
CDR3 length: 18; J gene: TRBJ2-1; V gene: TRBV19; CDR3 protein: CASSILLAGGPGYNEQFF
CDR3 length: 15; J gene: TRBJ2-1; V gene: TRBV11-2; CDR3 protein: CASSLAGGSYNEQFF
CDR3 length: 15; J gene: TRBJ2-1; V gene: TRBV28; CDR3 protein: CASSRGLAPYNEQFF
CDR3 length: 13; J gene: TRBJ2-1; V gene: TRBV28; CDR3 protein: CASSFTRINEQFF
CDR3 length: 14; J gene: TRBJ2-7; V gene: TRBV5-1; CDR3 protein: CASSGETGVHEQYF
CDR3 length: 15; J gene: TRBJ2-3; V gene: TRBV5-8; CDR3 protein: CASSPGTGTTDTQYF
CDR3 length: 13; J gene: TRBJ2-1; V gene: TRBV30; CDR3 protein: CAWSNTGKDEQFF
CDR3 length: 12; J gene: TRBJ1-2; V gene: TRBV27; CDR3 protein: CASRSTVYGYTF
CDR3 length: 16; J gene: TRBJ2-4; V gene: TRBV4-1; CDR3 protein: CASSPVGALAKNIQYF
CDR3 length: 12; J gene: TRBJ2-2; V gene: TRBV14; CDR3 protein: CARGRGPGELFF
CDR3 length: 14; J gene: TRBJ1-2; V gene: TRBV5-1; CDR3 protein: CASSLSGGPSSYTF
CDR3 length: 14; J gene: TRBJ2-7; V gene: TRBV7-9; CDR3 protein: CASSAWERAYEQYF
CDR3 length: 16; J gene: TRBJ2-2; V gene: TRBV7-3; CDR3 protein: CASSLIAGWSTGELFF
CDR3 length: 13; J gene: TRBJ2-7; V gene: TRBV28; CDR3 protein: CASSLYFTYEQYF
CDR3 length: 14; J gene: TRBJ2-3; V gene: TRBV2; CDR3 protein: CASSPGQGSDTQYF
CDR3 length: 17; J gene: TRBJ2-3; V gene: TRBV2; CDR3 protein: CASSEIRPSVSPDTQYF
CDR3 length: 13; J gene: TRBJ1-5; V gene: TRBV25-1; CDR3 protein: CASSEGRNQPQHF
CDR3 length: 16; J gene: TRBJ2-3; V gene: TRBV28; CDR3 protein: CASSSIPVNFSDTQYF
CDR3 length: 13; J gene: TRBJ1-1; V gene: TRBV15; CDR3 protein: CATSPAQGTEAFF